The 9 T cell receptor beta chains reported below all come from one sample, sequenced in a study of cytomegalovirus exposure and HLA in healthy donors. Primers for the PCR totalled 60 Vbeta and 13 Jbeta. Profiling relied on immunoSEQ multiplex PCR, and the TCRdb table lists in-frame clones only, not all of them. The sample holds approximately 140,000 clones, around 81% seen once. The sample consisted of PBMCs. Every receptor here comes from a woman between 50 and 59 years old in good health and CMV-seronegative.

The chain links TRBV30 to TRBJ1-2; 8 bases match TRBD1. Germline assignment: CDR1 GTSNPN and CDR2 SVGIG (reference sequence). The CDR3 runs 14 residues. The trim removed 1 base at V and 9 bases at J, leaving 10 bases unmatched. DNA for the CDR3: TGTGCCTGGAGTGGAGACAGGGGATTTGCGAGCTACACCTTC. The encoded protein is CAWSGDRGFASYTF.

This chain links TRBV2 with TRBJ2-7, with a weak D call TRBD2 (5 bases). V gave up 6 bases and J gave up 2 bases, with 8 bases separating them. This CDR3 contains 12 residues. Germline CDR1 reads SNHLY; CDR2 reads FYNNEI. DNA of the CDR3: TGTGCCAGCAGGGACTCCGCCTACGAGCAGTACTTC. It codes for CASRDSAYEQYF. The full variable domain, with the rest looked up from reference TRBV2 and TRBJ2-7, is EPEVTQTPSHQVTQMGQEVILRCVPISNHLYFYWYRQILGQKVEFLVSFYNNEISEKSEIFDDQFSVERPDGSNFTLKIRSTKLEDSAMYFCASRDSAYEQYFGPGTRLTVT.

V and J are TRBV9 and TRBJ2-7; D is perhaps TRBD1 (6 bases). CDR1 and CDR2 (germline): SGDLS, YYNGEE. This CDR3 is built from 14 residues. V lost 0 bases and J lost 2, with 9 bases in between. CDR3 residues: CASSVAAGAYEQYF. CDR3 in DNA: TGTGCCAGCAGCGTAGCTGCAGGGGCCTACGAGCAGTACTTC.

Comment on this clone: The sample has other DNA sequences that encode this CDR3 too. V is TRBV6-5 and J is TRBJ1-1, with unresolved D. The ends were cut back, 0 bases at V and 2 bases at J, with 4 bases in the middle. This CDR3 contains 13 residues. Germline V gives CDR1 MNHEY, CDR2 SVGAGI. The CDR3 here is CASSYSRNTEAFF. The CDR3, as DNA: TGTGCCAGCAGTTACTCCAGAAACACTGAAGCTTTCTTT.

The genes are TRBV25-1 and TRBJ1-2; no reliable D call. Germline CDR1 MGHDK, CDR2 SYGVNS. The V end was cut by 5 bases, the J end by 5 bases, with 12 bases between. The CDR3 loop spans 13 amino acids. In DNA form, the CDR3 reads TGTGCCAGCAGTCTCGGGTCGGGGTATGGCTACACCTTC. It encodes CASSLGSGYGYTF.

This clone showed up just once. Written as DNA, the CDR3 is TGTGCTAGTGGTTTGGGGGCAGGGAGGAGCACAGATACGCAGTATTTT. Its translation is CASGLGAGRSTDTQYF. The rearrangement joins TRBV12-5 to TRBJ2-3, with D possibly matching TRBD2 (6 bases). Looked up from germline, CDR1 is LGHNT and CDR2 is FRNRAP. Trimming removed 1 base from V and 0 bases from J, with 11 bases in between. The CDR3 runs to 16 residues. The full variable domain, completed using reference TRBV12-5 and TRBJ2-3, is DARVTQTPRHKVTEMGQEVTMRCQPILGHNTVFWYRQTMMQGLELLAYFRNRAPLDDSGMPKDRFSAEMPDATLATLKIQPSEPRDSAVYFCASGLGAGRSTDTQYFGPGTRLTVL.

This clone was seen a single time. CDR3 bases: TGTGCCAGCAGTGGCCAACTAGCGGGAGGCGAGCAGTACGTC. It is translated as CASSGQLAGGEQYV. This chain uses TRBV2 with TRBJ2-7; 12 nucleotides align to TRBD2. CDR3 length: 14 residues. Per the germline V gene, CDR1 is SNHLY and CDR2 is FYNNEI. V was pared by 4 bases and J by 6 bases, with 4 bases of the junction left unmatched.

In nucleotides, the CDR3 is TGCAGCGTTGACCGGGGGGACAGGTCCTACGAGCAGTACTTC. This gives the protein CSVDRGDRSYEQYF. The J gene is TRBJ2-7, the V gene TRBV29-1; a possible D gene is TRBD1 (8 bases). The V gene's germline CDR1 is SQVTM and CDR2 ANQGSEA. V lost 3 bases to trimming and J lost 1 base, with 13 bases between them. This CDR3 contains 14 residues.

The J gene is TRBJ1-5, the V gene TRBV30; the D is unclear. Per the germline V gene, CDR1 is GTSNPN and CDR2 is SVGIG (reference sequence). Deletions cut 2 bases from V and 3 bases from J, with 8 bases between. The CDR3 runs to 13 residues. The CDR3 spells CAWSPGYNQPQHF. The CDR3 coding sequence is TGTGCCTGGAGTCCAGGTTACAATCAGCCCCAGCATTTT. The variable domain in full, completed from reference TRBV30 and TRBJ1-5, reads SQTIHQWPATLVQPVGSPLSLECTVEGTSNPNLYWYRQAAGRGLQLLFYSVGIGQISSEVPQNLSASRPQDRQFILSSKKLLLSDSGFYLCAWSPGYNQPQHFGDGTRLSIL.